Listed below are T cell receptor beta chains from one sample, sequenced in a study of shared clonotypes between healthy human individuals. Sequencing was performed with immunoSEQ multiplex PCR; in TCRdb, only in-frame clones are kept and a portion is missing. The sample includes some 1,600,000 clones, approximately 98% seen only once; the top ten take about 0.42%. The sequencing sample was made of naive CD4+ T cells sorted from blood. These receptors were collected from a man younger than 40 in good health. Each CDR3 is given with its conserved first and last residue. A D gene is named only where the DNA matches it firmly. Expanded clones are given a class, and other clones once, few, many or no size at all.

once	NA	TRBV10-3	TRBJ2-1	CAASPDFYNEQFF	TGTGCCGCCTCCCCTGACTTTTACAATGAGCAGTTCTTC
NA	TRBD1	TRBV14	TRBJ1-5	CASSQEQGASNQPQHF	TGTGCCAGCAGCCAAGAACAGGGGGCCAGCAATCAGCCCCAGCATTTT
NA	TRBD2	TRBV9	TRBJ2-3	CASSVSGTSGRPGSTDTQYF	TGTGCCAGCAGCGTCTCCGGGACTAGCGGGAGACCGGGGAGCACAGATACGCAGTATTTT
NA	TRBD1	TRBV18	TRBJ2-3	CASSPRTGEADTQYF	TGTGCCAGCTCACCGAGGACAGGGGAAGCAGATACGCAGTATTTT
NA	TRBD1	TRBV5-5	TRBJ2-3	CASSLDRGEDTQYF	TGTGCCAGCAGCTTGGACAGGGGTGAAGATACGCAGTATTTT
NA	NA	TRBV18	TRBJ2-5	CASSPLAGEGQETQYF	TGTGCCAGCTCACCATTGGCGGGAGAAGGACAGGAGACCCAGTACTTC
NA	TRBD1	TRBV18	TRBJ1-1	CASSPESPRTGLMNTEAFF	TGTGCCAGCTCACCAGAAAGCCCTCGGACAGGTCTCATGAACACTGAAGCTTTCTTT
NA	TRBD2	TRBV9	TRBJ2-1	CASSVASSGSSSEQFF	TGTGCCAGCAGCGTAGCATCTAGCGGGAGCAGTAGTGAGCAGTTCTTC
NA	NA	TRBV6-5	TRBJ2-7	CASRPYVGKDEQYF	TGTGCCAGCAGGCCCTATGTGGGGAAGGACGAGCAGTACTTC
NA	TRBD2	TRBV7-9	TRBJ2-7	CASRQTSGSPFSYEQYF	TGTGCCAGCAGACAGACTAGCGGGAGCCCTTTCTCCTACGAGCAGTACTTC
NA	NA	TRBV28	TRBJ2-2	CASSKDSGELFF	TGTGCCAGCAGCAAGGATTCCGGGGAGCTGTTTTTT
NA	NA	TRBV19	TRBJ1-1	CASSIVQGRKNTEAFF	TGTGCCAGTAGTATAGTTCAGGGCCGGAAGAACACTGAAGCTTTCTTT
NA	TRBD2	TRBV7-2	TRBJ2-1	CASSRAGGTADEQFF	TGTGCCAGCAGCCGAGCGGGGGGGACGGCGGATGAGCAGTTCTTC
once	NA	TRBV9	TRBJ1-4	CASSVDGREGAINEKLFF	TGTGCCAGCAGCGTAGACGGCCGTGAGGGCGCTATTAATGAAAAACTGTTTTTT
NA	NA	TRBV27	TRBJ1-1	CASSTENTEAFF	TGTGCCAGCAGTACCGAGAACACTGAAGCTTTCTTT
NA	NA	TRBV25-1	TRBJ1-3	CATTGGAAGNTIYF	TGTGCCACCACAGGAGGGGCGGCTGGAAACACCATATATTTT
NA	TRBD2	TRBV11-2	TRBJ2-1	CASSLGLAGGYEQFF	TGTGCCAGCAGCTTAGGGCTAGCGGGAGGTTATGAGCAGTTCTTC
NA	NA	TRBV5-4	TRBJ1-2	CASSLVQVGLHGYTF	TGTGCCAGCAGCTTGGTACAGGTAGGGTTACATGGCTACACCTTC
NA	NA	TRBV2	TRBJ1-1	CASRTGMNTEAFF	TGTGCCAGTCGGACGGGGATGAACACTGAAGCTTTCTTT
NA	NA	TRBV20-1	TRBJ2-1	CSALGVEQFF	TGCAGTGCTTTAGGCGTTGAGCAGTTCTTC
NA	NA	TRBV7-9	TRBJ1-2	CASSLETVNYGYTF	TGTGCCAGCAGCTTAGAAACAGTCAACTATGGCTACACCTTC
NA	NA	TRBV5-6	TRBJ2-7	CASSLFHSPHYEQYF	TGTGCCAGCAGCTTGTTTCATAGTCCTCACTACGAGCAGTACTTC
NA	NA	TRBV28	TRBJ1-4	CASMATNEKLFF	TGTGCCAGCATGGCAACTAATGAAAAACTGTTTTTT
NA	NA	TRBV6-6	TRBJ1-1	CASSYIVGAGGAFF	TGTGCCAGCAGTTACATCGTGGGGGCTGGGGGAGCTTTCTTT
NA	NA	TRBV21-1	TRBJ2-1	CASSKGTAYNEQFF	TGTGCCAGCAGCAAAGGGACAGCATACAATGAGCAGTTCTTC
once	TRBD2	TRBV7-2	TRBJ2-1	CASSLPTATSGSPGNEQFF	TGTGCCAGCAGTCTACCTACCGCGACTAGCGGGAGTCCTGGGAATGAGCAGTTCTTC
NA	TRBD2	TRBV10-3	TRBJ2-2	CATWTSGHGELFF	TGTGCCACCTGGACTAGCGGGCACGGGGAGCTGTTTTTT
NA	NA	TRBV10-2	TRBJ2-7	CASSVDSSSYEQYF	TGCGCCAGCAGTGTAGACAGTAGCTCCTACGAGCAGTACTTC
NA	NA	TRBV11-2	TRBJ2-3	CASSYTPSDTQYF	TGTGCCAGCAGCTACACACCATCCGATACGCAGTATTTT
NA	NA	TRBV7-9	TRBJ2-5	CASSPNRHYQETQYF	TGTGCCAGCAGCCCGAACCGACACTACCAAGAGACCCAGTACTTC
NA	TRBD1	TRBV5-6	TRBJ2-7	CASSWGTGNYEQYF	TGTGCCAGCAGCTGGGGGACAGGGAACTACGAGCAGTACTTC
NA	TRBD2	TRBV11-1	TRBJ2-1	CASSSTSGRAPQFF	TGTGCCAGCAGCTCGACTAGCGGGAGGGCCCCCCAGTTCTTC
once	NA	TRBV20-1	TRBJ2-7	CSARSRDEQYF	TGCAGTGCTAGAAGTCGGGACGAGCAGTACTTC
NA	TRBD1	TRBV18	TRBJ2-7	CASSRQGSSYEQYF	TGTGCCAGCTCACGACAGGGCTCTTCCTACGAGCAGTACTTC
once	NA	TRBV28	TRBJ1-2	CASSSNTGYGYTF	TGTGCCAGCAGTTCCAACACCGGCTATGGCTACACCTTC
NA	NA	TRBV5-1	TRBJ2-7	CASSSDRDRRYEQYF	TGCGCCAGCAGCTCCGACCGGGACCGTCGATACGAGCAGTACTTC
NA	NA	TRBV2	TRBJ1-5	CASSVSVSQPQHF	TGTGCCAGCAGTGTTTCTGTGAGTCAGCCCCAGCATTTT
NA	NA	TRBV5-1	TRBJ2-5	CASRRGHRGSTETQYF	TGCGCCAGCAGAAGAGGCCACAGAGGATCCACGGAGACCCAGTACTTC
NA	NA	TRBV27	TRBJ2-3	CASTSNGITDTQYF	TGTGCCAGCACTTCTAATGGGATCACAGATACGCAGTATTTT
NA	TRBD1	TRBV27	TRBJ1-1	CASRINTGENTEAFF	TGTGCCAGCAGGATCAATACAGGGGAGAACACTGAAGCTTTCTTT
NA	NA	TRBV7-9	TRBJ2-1	CASSLLEYNEQFF	TGTGCCAGCAGCCTCTTGGAGTACAATGAGCAGTTCTTC
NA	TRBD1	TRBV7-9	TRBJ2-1	CASSLAPGTGSWNEQFF	TGTGCCAGCAGCTTAGCCCCGGGGACAGGGAGTTGGAATGAGCAGTTCTTC
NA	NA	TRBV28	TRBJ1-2	CASSFGFDSYGYTF	TGTGCCAGCAGTTTTGGGTTCGATTCCTATGGCTACACCTTC
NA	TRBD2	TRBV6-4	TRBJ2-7	CASSISSGAPYEQYF	TGTGCCAGCAGTATTTCTAGCGGTGCTCCCTACGAGCAGTACTTC
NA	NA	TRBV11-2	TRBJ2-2	CASSLDSGSRLGELFF	TGTGCCAGCAGCTTAGATTCGGGATCTCGTTTAGGGGAGCTGTTTTTT
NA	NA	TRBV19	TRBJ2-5	CASSIGPGVTETQYF	TGTGCCAGTAGTATAGGGCCTGGGGTCACAGAGACCCAGTACTTC
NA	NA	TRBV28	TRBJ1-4	CASSPQSTNEKLFF	TGTGCCAGCAGCCCCCAGTCGACTAATGAAAAACTGTTTTTT